The 9 T cell receptor beta chains reported below all come from one sample, sequenced in a study of a mutant IDH1 vaccine in newly diagnosed glioma. Their recognized antigens are unknown. Here immunoSEQ multiplex PCR was the method, and the copy in TCRdb shows in-frame clones only, minus some. The sample holds about 56,000 clones; about 87% are singletons and the top ten take 1.4%. Time point in this sample: week 23, last vaccination. A 20-mer mutant IDH1 peptide at 300 ug was injected subcutaneously with topical imiquimod. The sample was PBMCs, taken from a glioma patient whose treatment included an IDH1 peptide vaccine. These receptors came from a man aged 35 to 55 with glioma.

Here the CDR3 reads CASSRDYQETQYF. CDR3 in DNA: TGTGCCAGCAGCCGGGACTACCAAGAGACCCAGTACTTC. V and J are TRBV25-1 and TRBJ2-5; D perhaps matches TRBD2 (6 bases). With 6 bases removed from V and 0 bases from J, the gap between germline ends came to 8 bases. Germline loops: CDR1 MGHDK, CDR2 SYGVNS. The CDR3 totals 13 residues.

The V gene is TRBV4-1, the J gene TRBJ1-2; D gene unclear. The CDR3 length is 15 residues. Germline lookup yields CDR1 MGHRA and CDR2 YSYEKL. Trimming left V 0 bases short and J 6 bases short, with 14 bases between. The CDR3 protein is CASSQDGRNVDGYTF. CDR3 in DNA: TGCGCCAGCAGCCAAGATGGCCGGAATGTTGATGGCTACACCTTC.

This rearrangement joins TRBV19 to TRBJ1-1; D gene uncertain. V dropped 1 base and J dropped 2 bases, with 8 bases sitting between them. Germline CDR1 is LNHDA and CDR2 is SQIVND (reference sequence). This CDR3 spans 14 amino acids. CDR3 in amino acids: CASSIGGLNTEAFF. CDR3 in DNA: TGTGCCAGTAGTATAGGGGGTCTAAACACTGAAGCTTTCTTT.

J is TRBJ2-1 and V is TRBV7-2; TRBD2 matches at 10 bases. The V and J ends lost 6 bases and 5 bases, in that order; junction bases with no gene match: 7. Germline V gene data show CDR1 as SGHTA and CDR2 as FQGNSA. This CDR3 contains 15 residues. The CDR3 nucleotides read TGTGCCAGCAGTACCGGGACTAGCGCGGACAATGAGCAGTTCTTC. This encodes CASSTGTSADNEQFF.

The CDR3 nucleotides are TGTGCCAGCAGCTTAGGACCCGACCCCTCCTACGAGCAGTACTTC. Translation: CASSLGPDPSYEQYF. J is TRBJ2-7 and V is TRBV13; no reliable D call. Trimming stripped 0 bases from V and 0 bases from J, with 9 bases between. The CDR3 sequence is 15 residues long. Germline values: CDR1 PRHDT, CDR2 FYEKMQ (reference sequence).

The genes are TRBV19 and TRBJ1-5; D ambiguous. V lost 6 bases and J 4 bases, leaving 10 bases between the germline ends. Germline-derived CDR1 and CDR2 are LNHDA and SQIVND (reference sequence). This CDR3 spans 13 amino acids. This CDR3 reads CASRHGRNQPQHF. In DNA, the CDR3 is TGTGCCAGTAGACACGGACGGAATCAGCCCCAGCATTTT.

The chain recombines TRBV25-1 with TRBJ2-7, with D maybe TRBD2 (6 bases). This CDR3 comprises 12 residues. Trimming stripped 6 bases from V and 3 bases from J, with 9 bases between. CDR1 is MGHDK and CDR2 is SYGVNS in the germline V gene. The CDR3 nucleotides are TGTGCCAGCAGGGGACTTCACTACGAGCAGTACTTC. Translation gives CASRGLHYEQYF.

The genes are TRBV19 and TRBJ1-5; 9 positions match TRBD1. Unmatched junction bases numbered 7, after V lost 6 bases and J lost 4 bases. Germline V gene data show CDR1 as LNHDA and CDR2 as SQIVND (reference sequence). The CDR3 has 15 residues. CDR3 protein: CASRIAGTGNQPQHF. DNA for the CDR3: TGTGCCAGTAGGATCGCCGGGACAGGGAATCAGCCCCAGCATTTT.

The genes are TRBV11-2 and TRBJ1-1; no definite D call. In germline, CDR1 is SGHAT, CDR2 FQNNGV. The CDR3 spans 15 residues. Trimming took off 3 bases at V and 7 bases at J, with 18 bases between the two ends. The CDR3 DNA sequence: TGTGCCAGCAGCTTTCAGAGGCCACCGACTGATGAAGCTTTCTTT. It is translated as CASSFQRPPTDEAFF.